The 26 T cell receptor beta chains given below trace back to one sample, sequenced in a study of blood T cell repertoires in COVID-19. Repertoires were generated with immunoSEQ multiplex PCR, while TCRdb's copy carries only in-frame clones and drops some. The sample lists about 200,000 clones; 88% were seen once. The specimen was peripheral blood. The source of these receptors is a man aged 40-55 years with active or convalescent COVID-19.

This chain uses TRBV6-5 with TRBJ1-5, with TRBD1 identical over 8 bases. Germline V gene data show CDR1 as MNHEY and CDR2 as SVGAGI. The V gene end was trimmed by 6 bases and the J gene end by 0 bases; junction bases not matched to a gene: 4. This CDR3 region has 15 residues. The DNA for the CDR3 is TGTGCCAGCAGGCCAACAGGGGGTAGCAATCAGCCCCAGCATTTT. Its translation is CASRPTGGSNQPQHF.

V gene TRBV6-2 or TRBV6-3 combines with J gene TRBJ2-7, with TRBD1 matching 9 bases. Germline trimming cut 5 bases from V and 3 bases from J; bases unmatched to any gene: 5. The CDR3 sequence is 14 residues long. Germline values: CDR1 MNHEY, CDR2 SVGEGT. The DNA for the CDR3 is TGTGCCAGCAGTCCACAGGGGGCGGGCTACGAGCAGTACTTC. Translating gives CASSPQGAGYEQYF.

This sequence joins TRBV7-9 and TRBJ1-4; possible D gene TRBD1, 5 bases. The V and J ends lost 5 bases and 6 bases respectively, with 16 bases between them. CDR3 length: 15 amino acids. CDR1 and CDR2 from the germline V gene are SEHNR and FQNEAQ (reference sequence). The CDR3 spells CASSPGLQTHEKLFF. The CDR3 nucleotides read TGTGCCAGCAGCCCGGGACTCCAGACCCATGAAAAACTGTTTTTT. Drawing the rest from reference TRBV7-9 and TRBJ1-4, the complete variable domain is DTGVSQNPRHKITKRGQNVTFRCDPISEHNRLYWYRQTLGQGPEFLTYFQNEAQLEKSRLLSDRFSAERPKGSFSTLEIQRTEQGDSAMYLCASSPGLQTHEKLFFGSGTQLSVL.

This clone was found once. The chain links TRBV30 to TRBJ2-7; TRBD2 is a possible D gene (5 bases). This CDR3 spans 13 amino acids. Looked up from germline, CDR1 is GTSNPN and CDR2 is SVGIG (reference sequence). V lost 4 bases and J 6 bases, leaving 16 bases between the germline ends. The CDR3: CAWIPSGYREQYF. CDR3 nucleotide sequence: TGTGCCTGGATACCCTCGGGGTACCGCGAGCAGTACTTC.

V gene TRBV18 combines with J gene TRBJ1-3; maybe TRBD1 (5 bases). Trimming removed 3 bases at V and 0 bases at J, with 12 bases between. CDR1 and CDR2 (germline): KGHSH, LQKENI. The CDR3 has 16 residues. The CDR3 bases are TGTGCCAGCTCACCGATACAGGCCACCTCTGGAAACACCATATATTTT. Protein: CASSPIQATSGNTIYF. The entire variable domain, with the rest obtained from reference TRBV18 and TRBJ1-3, is as follows: NAGVMQNPRHLVRRRGQEARLRCSPMKGHSHVYWYRQLPEEGLKFMVYLQKENIIDESGMPKERFSAEFPKEGPSILRIQQVVRGDSAAYFCASSPIQATSGNTIYFGEGSWLTVV.

This chain joins TRBV19 and TRBJ2-1, with D possibly being TRBD2 (5 bases). This CDR3 has 13 amino acids. Germline loops: CDR1 LNHDA, CDR2 SQIVND (reference sequence). Trimming removed 8 bases from V and 7 bases from J, with 15 bases in between. For the CDR3, the DNA is TGTGCCAGTCGGGCAGGAGGAAGTAATGAGCAGTTCTTC. This codes for CASRAGGSNEQFF.

The rearrangement links TRBV5-6 to TRBJ1-2; 10 bases line up with TRBD1. V lost 0 bases and J lost 11; bases outside the gene matches: 10. The length of the CDR3 is 15 residues. Germline loops: CDR1 SGHDT, CDR2 YYEEEE. CDR3 region: CASSLATGTGVQYTF. In DNA form, the CDR3 reads TGTGCCAGCAGCTTGGCAACCGGGACAGGGGTGCAATACACCTTC.

This chain connects TRBV19 to TRBJ1-2; D gene ambiguous. Germline V gives CDR1 LNHDA, CDR2 SQIVND (reference sequence). This CDR3 has 12 residues. Trimming left V 10 bases short and J 0 bases short, with 9 bases between. CDR3 coding DNA: TGTGCCACCCTAGCAGCTAACTATGGCTACACCTTC. Its protein product is CATLAANYGYTF.

The DNA for the CDR3 is TGCGCCAGCAGTTGGGGACTAGGGACATACGAGCAGTACTTC. Encoded protein: CASSWGLGTYEQYF. V and J are TRBV5-1 and TRBJ2-7; 8 bases match TRBD2. With V trimmed by 5 bases and J by 4 bases, 8 bases remained unmatched. There are 14 residues in the CDR3. CDR1 SGHRS and CDR2 YFSETQ come from the germline V gene.

The chain couples TRBV12-1 to TRBJ1-1. TRBV12-1 represents a pseudogene. The CDR3 is made up of 21 amino acids. Written as DNA, the CDR3 is TGTGCCAGCAGCTTTGTCTCTATTTCGGGAGGGTGTGGACCCATGAACACTGAAGCTTTCTTT. It specifies CASSFVSISGGCGPMNTEAFF.

This clone was seen just once. The J gene is TRBJ2-3, the V gene TRBV19; D possibly corresponds to TRBD2 (5 bases). Germline V gene data show CDR1 as LNHDA and CDR2 as SQIVND (reference sequence). The CDR3 extends over 14 amino acids. With 5 bases removed from V and 2 bases from J, the gap between germline ends came to 11 bases. In DNA form, the CDR3 reads TGTGCCAGTAGTCTCACTAGGAACACAGATACGCAGTATTTT. Translation: CASSLTRNTDTQYF.

V is TRBV11-2 and J is TRBJ1-2, with TRBD1 identical over 11 bases. Germline assignment: CDR1 SGHAT and CDR2 FQNNGV. The V and J ends lost 6 bases and 4 bases, in that order; junction bases with no gene match: 4. The CDR3 has 14 amino acids. CDR3 in DNA: TGTGCCAGCAGTCGCGGACAGGGGGCCTATGGCTACACCTTC. This gives the protein CASSRGQGAYGYTF.

The CDR3 region is CASAIAGSNTGELFF. The CDR3 DNA sequence: TGTGCCAGCGCAATAGCAGGGTCGAACACCGGGGAGCTGTTTTTT. J is TRBJ2-2 and V is TRBV6-5, with D possibly being TRBD1 (5 bases). Germline CDR1 reads MNHEY; CDR2 reads SVGAGI. Deletions cut 8 bases from V and 0 bases from J, with 13 bases between. The CDR3 has 15 amino acids.

V usage is TRBV6-1 and J usage is TRBJ1-2; 7 bases agree with TRBD1. Losses at the gene ends were 3 bases for V and 1 base for J; bases not matched to a gene: 8. Germline V gene lookup returns CDR1 MNHNS and CDR2 SASEGT. The CDR3 consists of 16 residues. Here the CDR3 DNA reads TGTGCCAGCAGTGAGGAAGACAGGGCCCTTAACTATGGCTACACCTTC. Translated, it gives CASSEEDRALNYGYTF.

The CDR3 is CAIRAGTTPSNDQYF. The CDR3 DNA is TGTGCCATCAGGGCCGGGACAACCCCATCGAATGATCAGTATTTT. V usage is TRBV10-3 and J usage is TRBJ2-3; maybe TRBD1 (6 bases). Germline lookup yields CDR1 ENHRY and CDR2 SYGVKD. Trimming shortened V by 6 bases and J by 12 bases, and 25 bases separated the two germline ends. The CDR3 is made up of 15 amino acids.

The chain has TRBV25-1 and TRBJ1-4; 8 bases are shared with TRBD1. Per germline, CDR1 MGHDK and CDR2 SYGVNS. The CDR3 has 16 amino acids. J gave up 7 bases and V 2 bases, and 9 bases lay outside the gene matches. As DNA, the CDR3 is TGTGCCAGCAGTGAAGGGGGGACAGGCCTACTTGAAAAACTGTTTTTT. Protein product: CASSEGGTGLLEKLFF.

The chain recombines TRBV19 with TRBJ2-6; the D gene is possibly TRBD2 (5 bases). The CDR3 covers 17 residues. In germline, CDR1 is LNHDA, CDR2 SQIVND (reference sequence). The ends were cut back, 4 bases at V and 2 bases at J, with 15 bases in the middle. CDR3 sequence (DNA): TGTGCCAGTAGTAATACTAAAGGGAGAACTGGGGCCAACGTCCTGACTTTC. This gives the protein CASSNTKGRTGANVLTF.

The chain couples TRBV19 to TRBJ2-7; 7 nucleotides align to TRBD1. After removal of 5 bases from V and 12 bases from J, the junction contained 13 bases not matched to a gene. Germline V gene data show CDR1 as LNHDA and CDR2 as SQIVND (reference sequence). The CDR3 totals 13 residues. DNA of the CDR3: TGTGCCAGTAGTCGCCCTGTCCGGGACAGCGCGTACTTC. This sequence encodes CASSRPVRDSAYF.

The J gene is TRBJ2-1, the V gene TRBV18, with TRBD1 matching over 8 bases. J gave up 9 bases and V 3 bases, and 4 bases lay outside the gene matches. The CDR3 sequence is 13 residues long. Per germline, CDR1 KGHSH and CDR2 LQKENI. The CDR3 spells CASSPGQAVEQFF. The CDR3 DNA sequence: TGTGCCAGCTCACCGGGACAGGCGGTTGAGCAGTTCTTC.

This rearrangement joins TRBV28 to TRBJ1-6, with TRBD1 matching 7 bases. Germline V gives CDR1 MDHEN, CDR2 SYDVKM. The CDR3 sequence is 20 residues long. The V gene end was trimmed by 5 bases and the J gene end by 2 bases; junction bases not matched to a gene: 18. CDR3 protein: CASSRRRRGGGTAYNSPLHF. CDR3 nucleotides: TGTGCCAGCAGTAGACGACGGCGGGGTGGTGGGACAGCCTATAATTCACCCCTCCACTTT.

The chain combines TRBV3-1 (or the pseudogene TRBV3-2) with TRBJ2-6; the D gene is possibly TRBD1 (6 bases). The V end was cut by 3 bases, the J end by 11 bases, with 14 bases between. Germline values: CDR1 LGHDT, CDR2 YNNKEL (reference sequence). The CDR3 runs 14 residues. The CDR3 DNA reads as TGTGCCAGCAGCCAGACAGGTGTTCAGGACGTCCTGACTTTC. It is translated as CASSQTGVQDVLTF.

This chain connects TRBV5-6 to TRBJ1-2; 7 positions match TRBD1. The CDR3 has 16 amino acids. Germline assignment: CDR1 SGHDT and CDR2 YYEEEE. V lost 4 bases to trimming and J lost 3 bases; unmatched junction nucleotides: 12. CDR3 sequence: CASSPRQGIFDYGYTF. As DNA, the CDR3 is TGTGCCAGCAGCCCGCGACAGGGAATTTTCGACTATGGCTACACCTTC.

This chain joins TRBV2 and TRBJ1-2, with D perhaps TRBD1 (5 bases). This CDR3 region has 15 residues. V lost 6 bases and J lost 6, with 20 bases in between. CDR1 and CDR2 from the germline V gene are SNHLY and FYNNEI. DNA of the CDR3: TGTGCCAGCAGGGGGGAGGGCCCTATTGTTGATGGCTACACCTTC. Translated: CASRGEGPIVDGYTF.

The CDR3 loop is CASSMTGGYTF. The CDR3 DNA follows: TGTGCCAGTAGTATGACAGGAGGCTACACCTTC. The V call is TRBV19, the J call TRBJ1-2; D possibly corresponds to TRBD1 (6 bases). The germline V and J ends were trimmed by 3 bases and 8 bases, with 7 bases remaining between them. CDR1 and CDR2 from the germline V gene are LNHDA and SQIVND (reference sequence). There are 11 residues in the CDR3.

This clone was seen only a few times. The CDR3 nucleotides read TGTGCCAGCAGTGCCCTCCTTACAGCAGATCAGCCCCAGCATTTT. Its translation: CASSALLTADQPQHF. The chain combines TRBV28 with TRBJ1-5; D is unclear. This CDR3 has 15 amino acids. V was clipped by 5 bases and J by 5 bases, with 16 bases between them. The germline gives CDR1 MDHEN, CDR2 SYDVKM. Together with reference TRBV28 and TRBJ1-5, the CDR3 gives the full variable domain: DVKVTQSSRYLVKRTGEKVFLECVQDMDHENMFWYRQDPGLGLRLIYFSYDVKMKEKGDIPEGYSVSREKKERFSLILESASTNQTSMYLCASSALLTADQPQHFGDGTRLSIL.

In its sample, this clone was seen once. The genes are TRBV5-4 and TRBJ2-7, with 7 nucleotides matching TRBD2. CDR3 length: 14 amino acids. The germline V gene encodes CDR1 SGHNT and CDR2 YYREEE (reference sequence). Trimming took 0 bases from V and 0 from J; bases not matched to a gene: 0. The CDR3 protein is CASSLAGGSYEQYF. CDR3 DNA: TGTGCCAGCAGCTTGGCGGGGGGCTCCTACGAGCAGTACTTC.